This T cell receptor beta chain is drawn from a study of tumor and adjacent non-tumor tissue in lung cancer. As for the study in general: Stage I to III disease affected approximately 11 men and 5 women aged roughly 31 to 76.

About this clonotype: Its antigen is unidentified.

This sample's RNA came from whole unsorted tissue. The CDR3 is made up of 17 amino acids. Germline lookup yields CDR1 LGHNA and CDR2 YNFKEQ. Unmatched junction bases numbered 18, after V lost 2 bases and J lost 8 bases. Findings of the study overall: Tumor tissue had significantly higher TCR diversity than normal lung.

A modified ARM-PCR protocol with three rounds of nested PCR amplified TCRbeta. TCRdb reprocessed the multiplex PCR reads with MiXCR, giving one entry per CDR3 protein. Of 90,000 to 130,000 distinct CDR3 sequences listed, around 82% are singletons. This chain connects TRBV4-2 to TRBJ2-7; 7 positions agree with TRBD1. Sequences were obtained from lung tumor tissue. This TCR came from a man between 65 and 85 years old with non-small cell lung cancer. The DNA for the CDR3 is TGTGCCAGCAGCCAAACAGAGGGGGCAGGCTCCTCTTCCAAGCAGTACTTC. This translates into CASSQTEGAGSSSKQYF.